This TCR beta chain was obtained from a study of Ad26.COV2.S vaccination and SARS-CoV-2 variants. The study, taken as a whole, reports: Vaccine recipients surpassed placebo recipients in spike-specific TCR breadth.

Treatment described: around 19 received Ad26.COV2.S at low or high dose, single or two shots; 5 received placebo; per-sample allocation not given. Collection of samples fell on day 63 after the first vaccine or placebo injection. Data came from immunoSEQ multiplex PCR; TCRdb stores just in-frame clones and leaves some out. The table has more than 300,000 clones, roughly 90% seen once. Remarks on this clone: No antigen is known for it.

The sample here was peripheral blood, taken in a trial of Ad26.COV2.S vaccine versus placebo. This TCR derives from a person aged 18 to 65 who received the Ad26.COV2.S COVID-19 vaccine or a placebo.

The CDR3 DNA reads TGTGCCAGCTCACCAGGGACTAGCGGCAGCCTTGGGGAGCAGTACTTC. It translates to CASSPGTSGSLGEQYF. The J gene is TRBJ2-7, the V gene TRBV18, with 11 bases fitting TRBD2. The CDR3 spans 16 residues. Germline-derived CDR1 and CDR2 are KGHSH and LQKENI. V shed 2 bases, J shed 7 bases, and the junction held 10 bases outside the gene matches.